Listed here is a single T cell receptor (beta chain). The CDR3 totals 14 residues. V was shortened by 2 bases and J by 4 bases, with 7 bases between the two germline ends. Germline-derived CDR1 and CDR2 are SGHRS and YFSETQ. The source of the sample is a study of blood T cell repertoires in COVID-19. Sequencing was performed with immunoSEQ multiplex PCR; in TCRdb, only in-frame clones are kept and a portion is missing. This table has about 190,000 clones, 75% to 90% appearing once. The sample comprised peripheral blood. The chain has TRBV5-1 and TRBJ1-6; D might be TRBD1 (5 bases). This clonotype originated in a woman in her 40s with acute or convalescent COVID-19. CDR3 region: CASSFQGYNSPLHF. CDR3 in DNA: TGCGCCAGCAGCTTCCAGGGTTATAATTCACCCCTCCACTTT.